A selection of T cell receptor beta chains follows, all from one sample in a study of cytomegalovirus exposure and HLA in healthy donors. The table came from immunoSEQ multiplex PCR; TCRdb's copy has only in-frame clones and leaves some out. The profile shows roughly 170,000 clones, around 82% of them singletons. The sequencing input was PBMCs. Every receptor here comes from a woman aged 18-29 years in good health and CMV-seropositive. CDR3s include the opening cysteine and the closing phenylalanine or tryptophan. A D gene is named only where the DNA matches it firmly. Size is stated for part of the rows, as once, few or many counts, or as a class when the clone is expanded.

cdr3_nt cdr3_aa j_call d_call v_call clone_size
TGTGCCAGCAGCTCGAACACGGGTTTCTCCTACGAGCAGTACTTC CASSSNTGFSYEQYF TRBJ2-7 NA TRBV7-2 NA
TGTGCCAGCAGCTACAGCGGGGGGCCGAGAGGGCAGTATTTT CASSYSGGPRGQYF TRBJ2-3 TRBD2 TRBV6-5 NA
TGCAGCGTTGAGCTGGCAGGGTGGAACACTGAAGCTTTCTTT CSVELAGWNTEAFF TRBJ1-1 NA TRBV29-1 NA
TGCGCCAGCAGCCAGTTGCAGGGAATCCGTAATGCTGAAGCTTTCTTT CASSQLQGIRNAEAFF TRBJ1-1 NA TRBV4-1 NA
TGTGCCAGCAGCTTTCTTAGCGGGGTGAGCACAGATACGCAGTATTTT CASSFLSGVSTDTQYF TRBJ2-3 TRBD2 TRBV5-4 once
TGTGCCAGCAGCTCTACAGGGCAGGCCACCGGGGAGCTGTTTTTT CASSSTGQATGELFF TRBJ2-2 NA TRBV7-6 NA
TGTGCCAGCCGGACAGGTTACAATGAGCAGTTCTTC CASRTGYNEQFF TRBJ2-1 TRBD1 TRBV2 NA
TGTGCCAGCAGCTTGGACAACAGGAACACCGGGGAGCTGTTTTTT CASSLDNRNTGELFF TRBJ2-2 NA TRBV7-2 NA
TGTGCCAGCAGCTCCCCGGACACTGAAGCTTTCTTT CASSSPDTEAFF TRBJ1-1 NA TRBV7-6 NA
TGTGCCAGCACCACTAGCGGGGGTCTTTTCGGGGCCAACGTCCTGACTTTC CASTTSGGLFGANVLTF TRBJ2-6 TRBD2 TRBV2 NA
TGTGCCAGCGGAGAAAGGGGTCAGCCCCAGCATTTT CASGERGQPQHF TRBJ1-5 NA TRBV2 NA
TGTGCCAGCAGCCAAGGGGGCGTAACAGGGGGCTCGGGCTACACCTTC CASSQGGVTGGSGYTF TRBJ1-2 TRBD1 TRBV14 NA
TGTGCCAGCAGCTCTCGGACAGGGGGCTACGAGCAGTACTTC CASSSRTGGYEQYF TRBJ2-7 TRBD1 TRBV5-4 NA
TGTGCCAGCAGCTTCCGCCTCGGGGGAAGAGACATTCAGTACTTC CASSFRLGGRDIQYF TRBJ2-4 NA TRBV5-4 NA
TGTGCCAGCAGCTTGGTCGAGGGGGTTGTAACTGAAGCTTTCTTT CASSLVEGVVTEAFF TRBJ1-1 NA TRBV5-6 NA
TGTGCCAGCAGCGTTGGTGGAATCGGGACTGAAGCTTTCTTT CASSVGGIGTEAFF TRBJ1-1 NA TRBV9 NA
TGTGCCAGCTCACCCGACAGGGGAAATCAGCCCCAGCATTTT CASSPDRGNQPQHF TRBJ1-5 TRBD1 TRBV18 NA
TGCGCCAGCAGTGAGACAGGGGCGTTCGGGACCCAGTACTTC CASSETGAFGTQYF TRBJ2-5 TRBD1 TRBV10-1 NA
TGCGCCAGCAGCTCGGCGACTAGTCTGGATACGCAGTATTTT CASSSATSLDTQYF TRBJ2-3 NA TRBV5-1 NA
TGTGCCAGCAGCTCACAGAACAGGGGAAGGAATTCACCCCTCCACTTT CASSSQNRGRNSPLHF TRBJ1-6 TRBD1 TRBV5-4 NA
TGTGCCAGCAGGACAGGAGGTAACTATGGCTACACCTTC CASRTGGNYGYTF TRBJ1-2 NA TRBV27 NA
TGTGCCAGCAGCCCACAGGAGACAGGGGTCACCGGGGAGCTGTTTTTT CASSPQETGVTGELFF TRBJ2-2 TRBD1 TRBV7-9 NA
TGCGCCAGCAGCTTGCGGTATAGCGGGGGGCGAGTCACATACACAGATACGCAGTATTTT CASSLRYSGGRVTYTDTQYF TRBJ2-3 TRBD2 TRBV5-1 once
TGCGCCAGCAGCCAAGATGTTGCAGGGGGGGCCAACGTCCTGACTTTC CASSQDVAGGANVLTF TRBJ2-6 NA TRBV4-3 NA
TGTGCCGCCGGGGACAGCCTCTACGAGCAGTACTTC CAAGDSLYEQYF TRBJ2-7 TRBD1 TRBV27 few
TGTGCCAGCAGCCATCCCTATGGCGGGAATGAGCAGTTCTTC CASSHPYGGNEQFF TRBJ2-1 NA TRBV4-2 few
TGTGCCAGTAGCCTTCAGGGTTCGGCCTACAATGAGCAGTTCTTC CASSLQGSAYNEQFF TRBJ2-1 NA TRBV19 NA
TGTGCCAGCAGCTTGCAGGGCGGGGGATCGGATACGCAGTATTTT CASSLQGGGSDTQYF TRBJ2-3 TRBD2 TRBV5-5 NA
TGTGCCAGCAGCTTACGGGACTTTCCAACTAATGAAAAACTGTTTTTT CASSLRDFPTNEKLFF TRBJ1-4 NA TRBV11-2 NA
TGTGCCAGCAGCTTGGAGGGGTTGGGGTCGGGTCAGCCCCAGCATTTT CASSLEGLGSGQPQHF TRBJ1-5 NA TRBV5-8 NA
TGTGCCAGCAGTCATGCCCCCGGTAATCAGCCCCAGCATTTT CASSHAPGNQPQHF TRBJ1-5 NA TRBV25-1 NA